Shown below are 20 T cell receptor beta chains from a single sample sequenced in a study of control samples from healthy donors and cancer patients. Measured with immunoSEQ multiplex PCR; TCRdb has only the in-frame clones, and not every one. The sample lists around 120,000 clones, around 88% seen once, with roughly 3.4% in the top ten. What was sequenced was blood. These receptors were taken from a man aged 40-55 years in good health.

The gene calls are TRBV24-1 and TRBJ2-2, with a weak D call TRBD1 (5 bases). Trimming cost V 0 bases and J 7 bases, with 14 bases left between them. There are 16 residues in the CDR3. Germline CDR1 KGHDR, CDR2 SFDVKD. CDR3 loop: CATSDLLQGDDGELFF. For the CDR3, the DNA is TGTGCCACCAGTGATTTGTTGCAGGGTGATGACGGGGAGCTGTTTTTT.

The CDR3 reads CASSPRHGGNSYNSPLHF. CDR3 DNA: TGTGCCAGCAGCCCACGTCATGGGGGGAACTCCTATAATTCACCCCTCCACTTT. The V and J genes are TRBV3-1 (or the pseudogene TRBV3-2) and TRBJ1-6; D is possibly TRBD1 (5 bases). Between the trimmed V and J ends, which lost 4 bases and 0 bases, there was a span of 16 bases. Germline CDR1 is LGHDT and CDR2 is YNNKEL (reference sequence). The length of the CDR3 is 18 residues.

This chain joins TRBV7-9 and TRBJ1-3; no clear D gene. Trimming stripped 2 bases from V and 4 bases from J, with 24 bases between. The CDR3 extends over 19 amino acids. CDR1 SEHNR and CDR2 FQNEAQ come from the germline V gene (reference sequence). In nucleotides, the CDR3 is TGTGCCAGCAGCTTAAGTAGGTTGTTAGGCGCCGAAACGGGAAACACCATATATTTT. As protein: CASSLSRLLGAETGNTIYF.

The chain has TRBV5-5 and TRBJ2-5, with D tentatively TRBD2 (5 bases). The CDR3 has 15 amino acids. Trimming removed 1 base from V and 4 bases from J, with 14 bases in between. CDR1 is SGHKS, CDR2 YYEKEE, per germline (reference sequence). The CDR3 reads CASSLSIGEGETQYF. DNA for the CDR3: TGTGCCAGCAGCTTGTCTATTGGAGAGGGAGAGACCCAGTACTTC.

The V and J genes are TRBV29-1 and TRBJ1-6; D ambiguous. Germline CDR1 and CDR2: SQVTM and ANQGSEA. Deletions cut 4 bases from V and 6 bases from J, with 10 bases between. The CDR3 loop spans 13 amino acids. The CDR3 loop reads CSVVTGFNSPLHF. The CDR3 nucleotides read TGCAGCGTTGTAACGGGATTTAATTCACCCCTCCACTTT.

This clone showed up just once. The rearrangement joins TRBV5-1 to TRBJ1-6; 10 bases line up with TRBD1. The V and J ends lost 1 base and 9 bases, in that order; junction bases with no gene match: 4. This CDR3 has 15 amino acids. The V gene's germline CDR1 is SGHRS and CDR2 YFSETQ. CDR3 sequence reads: CASSLSGTGVSPLHF. CDR3 DNA sequence: TGCGCCAGCAGCTTGTCCGGGACAGGGGTTTCACCCCTCCACTTT.

This chain joins TRBV10-1 and TRBJ1-2, with a weak D call TRBD1 (6 bases). The CDR3 is made up of 15 amino acids. CDR1 WNHNN and CDR2 SYGVQD come from the germline V gene (reference sequence). The V and J ends lost 0 bases and 7 bases respectively, with 15 bases between them. In DNA, the CDR3 is TGCGCCAGCAGTGAGTCGATCAAACAGGGATCTGGCTACACCTTC. Protein: CASSESIKQGSGYTF.

The chain is built from TRBV7-2 and TRBJ2-3; D is unclear. CDR3 length equals 14 residues. Trimming removed 9 bases from V and 1 base from J, with 14 bases in between. Germline V gene sequence: CDR1 SGHTA, CDR2 FQGNSA. CDR3: CASFAHLGTDTQYF. The CDR3 nucleotides read TGTGCCAGTTTTGCCCACCTCGGCACAGATACGCAGTATTTT.

The chain combines TRBV30 with TRBJ1-3, with TRBD1 matching over 7 bases. J lost 0 bases, V lost 3 bases, and 11 bases had no gene match. This CDR3 is built from 17 residues. Germline values: CDR1 GTSNPN, CDR2 SVGIG (reference sequence). The CDR3 region is CAWSGGPGQSSGNTIYF. The CDR3, as DNA: TGTGCCTGGAGCGGAGGCCCGGGACAGAGCTCTGGAAACACCATATATTTT.

This clone showed up just a few times. The chain combines TRBV11-2 with TRBJ2-7; 9 bases align to TRBD2. The CDR3 is made up of 17 amino acids. V shed 8 bases, J shed 0 bases, and the junction held 14 bases outside the gene matches. Germline assignment: CDR1 SGHAT and CDR2 FQNNGV. The CDR3 DNA follows: TGTGCCAGCTCCTGGGGTAGCGGGGGCCTGAGCTCCTACGAGCAGTACTTC. It codes for CASSWGSGGLSSYEQYF.

V and J are TRBV24-1 and TRBJ2-3; 9 bases fit TRBD1. The CDR3 has 16 residues. Trimming at V came to 4 bases and at J to 6 bases, leaving 10 bases not matched to a gene. Germline-derived CDR1 and CDR2 are KGHDR and SFDVKD. CDR3 residues: CATSEAGTGLYDTQYF. The CDR3 DNA follows: TGTGCCACCAGTGAAGCCGGGACAGGGTTGTATGATACGCAGTATTTT.

This rearrangement joins TRBV19 to TRBJ2-6; D possibly corresponds to TRBD1 (5 bases). The CDR3 extends over 15 amino acids. The germline V and J ends were trimmed by 2 bases and 2 bases, with 7 bases remaining between them. The V gene's germline CDR1 is LNHDA and CDR2 SQIVND (reference sequence). The DNA for the CDR3 is TGTGCCAGTAGTATAAGGGGCGCTGGGGCCAACGTCCTGACTTTC. It codes for CASSIRGAGANVLTF.

The CDR3 sequence: CASTRGPSDEKLFF. The DNA of the CDR3 is TGTGCCAGCACCCGAGGGCCGAGTGATGAAAAACTGTTTTTT. The V gene is TRBV11-2, the J gene TRBJ1-4, with no clear D. Germline values: CDR1 SGHAT, CDR2 FQNNGV. The CDR3 is 14 residues long. V was cut by 7 bases and J by 6 bases, with 15 bases left in between.

This sequence joins TRBV11-3 and TRBJ1-4, with 7 bases fitting TRBD1. The ends lost 0 bases at V and 7 bases at J; junction bases unmatched: 5. CDR3 length: 15 amino acids. CDR1 and CDR2 from the germline V gene are SGHNT and YENEEA. The CDR3 region is CASSLDPTGREKLFF. The CDR3 DNA reads TGTGCCAGCAGCTTAGATCCGACAGGGCGTGAAAAACTGTTTTTT.

The chain joins TRBV27 to TRBJ2-1; 7 nucleotides align to TRBD1. V dropped 3 bases and J dropped 2; count of bases not matched to a gene: 4. The CDR3 covers 15 residues. Looked up from germline, CDR1 is MNHEY and CDR2 is SMNVEV (reference sequence). CDR3 amino acids: CASSFPGQPYNEQFF. The DNA for the CDR3 is TGTGCCAGCAGTTTCCCGGGACAGCCCTACAATGAGCAGTTCTTC.

The chain combines TRBV5-1 with TRBJ2-7; no clear D gene. This CDR3 has 14 residues. Germline CDR1 SGHRS, CDR2 YFSETQ. The V gene lost 0 bases and the J gene lost 4 bases, with 11 bases spanning the gap. The CDR3, as DNA: TGCGCCAGCAGCTTGGAAGGCAGATTATACGAGCAGTACTTC. The encoded protein is CASSLEGRLYEQYF.

The V gene is TRBV13, the J gene TRBJ2-7; the D gene is possibly TRBD2 (7 bases). CDR3 length equals 12 residues. With 7 bases removed from V and 6 bases from J, the gap between germline ends came to 13 bases. Germline loops: CDR1 PRHDT, CDR2 FYEKMQ (reference sequence). The CDR3 DNA is TGTGCCAGCACCGGGGAGGGGGGCGAGCAGTACTTC. Translating gives CASTGEGGEQYF.

The rearrangement joins TRBV4-1 to TRBJ2-1; D is undetermined. Germline assignment: CDR1 MGHRA and CDR2 YSYEKL. This CDR3 is 12 amino acids long. V lost 3 bases and J lost 4, with 4 bases in between. Here the CDR3 DNA reads TGCGCCAGCAGCCAGGGGTACAATGAGCAGTTCTTC. As protein: CASSQGYNEQFF.

This clone was picked up one time. V gene TRBV6-5 combines with J gene TRBJ2-7; 8 bases line up with TRBD1. CDR1 is MNHEY, CDR2 SVGAGI, per germline. The trim removed 7 bases at V and 2 bases at J, leaving 7 bases unmatched. The CDR3 extends over 14 amino acids. CDR3 nucleotides: TGTGCCAGCACCGAAGGACAGGGACCCTACGAGCAGTACTTC. As protein: CASTEGQGPYEQYF.

The V gene is TRBV5-1, the J gene TRBJ1-2, with D possibly being TRBD1 (5 bases). The CDR3 runs 14 residues. V was clipped by 0 bases and J by 8 bases, with 14 bases between them. Germline V gene sequence: CDR1 SGHRS, CDR2 YFSETQ. Here the CDR3 DNA reads TGCGCCAGCAGCTTGGGTGCAGGGACTGGGGGCTACACCTTC. It is translated as CASSLGAGTGGYTF.